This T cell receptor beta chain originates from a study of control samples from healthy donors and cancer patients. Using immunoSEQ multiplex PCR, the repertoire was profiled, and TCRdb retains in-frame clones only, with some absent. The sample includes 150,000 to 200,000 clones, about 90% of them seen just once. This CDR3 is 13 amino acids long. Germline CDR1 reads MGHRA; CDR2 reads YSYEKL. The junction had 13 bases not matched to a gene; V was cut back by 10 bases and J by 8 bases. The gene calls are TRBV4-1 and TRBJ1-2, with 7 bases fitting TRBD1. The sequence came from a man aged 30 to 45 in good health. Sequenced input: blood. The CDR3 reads CATRGGLRDGYTF. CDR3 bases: TGCGCCACCAGGGGGGGGCTCCGGGACGGCTACACCTTC.